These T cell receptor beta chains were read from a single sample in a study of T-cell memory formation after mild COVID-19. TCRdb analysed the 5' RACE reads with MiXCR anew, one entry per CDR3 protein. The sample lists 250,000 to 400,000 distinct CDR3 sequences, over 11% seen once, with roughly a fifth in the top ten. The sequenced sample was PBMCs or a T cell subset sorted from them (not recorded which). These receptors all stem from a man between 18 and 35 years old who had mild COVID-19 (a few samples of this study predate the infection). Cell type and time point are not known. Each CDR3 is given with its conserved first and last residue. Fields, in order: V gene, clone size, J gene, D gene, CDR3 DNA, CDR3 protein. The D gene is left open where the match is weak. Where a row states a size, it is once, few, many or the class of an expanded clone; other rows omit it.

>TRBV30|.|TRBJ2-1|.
TGTGCCTGGAGTGTACTAGAGGAGCAGTTCTTC
CAWSVLEEQFF
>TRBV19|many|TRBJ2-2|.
TGTGCCAGTAGCAGATACCGGGACTCCACCGGGGAGCTGTTTTTT
CASSRYRDSTGELFF
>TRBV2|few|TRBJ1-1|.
TGTGCCAGCCTCAGGGAAGTGAACACTGAAGCTTTCTTT
CASLREVNTEAFF
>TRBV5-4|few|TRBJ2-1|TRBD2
TGTGCCAGCAGCTGGCGGCGGGGGACCACATACAATGAGCAGTTCTTC
CASSWRRGTTYNEQFF
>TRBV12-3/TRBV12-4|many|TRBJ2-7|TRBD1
TGTGCCAGCAGTCTTTCGGACAGGGCGGGCCTTCGTATGTACTTC
CASSLSDRAGLRMYF
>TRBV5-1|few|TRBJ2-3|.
TGCGCCAGCTCCATCGACAGTTCTAGCACAGATACGCAGTATTTT
CASSIDSSSTDTQYF
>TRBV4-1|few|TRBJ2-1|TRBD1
TGCGCCAGCAGCCCCTCCGGGACAGGGAGGAATGAGCAGTTCTTC
CASSPSGTGRNEQFF
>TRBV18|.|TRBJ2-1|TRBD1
TGTGCCAGCTCGATCCGGGGACAGAGTTCCACAAATGAGCAGTTCTTC
CASSIRGQSSTNEQFF
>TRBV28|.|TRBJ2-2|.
TGTGCCAGCGGCTATACTATGTACCCCGGGGAGCTGTTTTTT
CASGYTMYPGELFF
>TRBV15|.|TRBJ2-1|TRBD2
TGTGCCACCAGCAGAGGGACTAGCGGGGTTTACAATGAGCAGTTCTTC
CATSRGTSGVYNEQFF
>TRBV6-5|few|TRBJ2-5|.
TGTGCCAGCAGTTACTCGATAGGGAGGGAGACCCAGTACTTC
CASSYSIGRETQYF
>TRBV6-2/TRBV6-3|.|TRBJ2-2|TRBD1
TGTGCCAGCAGTCCACGGACAGGTATCGGGGAGCTGTTTTTT
CASSPRTGIGELFF
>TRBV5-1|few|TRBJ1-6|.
TGCGCCAGCAGCTTGGGCTCAGGGACCGGGAGCAATTCACCCCTCCACTTT
CASSLGSGTGSNSPLHF
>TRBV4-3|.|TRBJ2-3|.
TGCGCCAGCAGCCCGCACCCCCTCACAGATACGCAGTATTTT
CASSPHPLTDTQYF
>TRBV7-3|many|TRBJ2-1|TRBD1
TGTGCCAGCAGCAAACATACCGGGACAGGGGACAATGAGCAGTTCTTC
CASSKHTGTGDNEQFF
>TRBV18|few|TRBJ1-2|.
TGTGCCAGCTCACCTAGTGCTAATGGCTACACCTTC
CASSPSANGYTF
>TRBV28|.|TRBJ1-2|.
TGTGCCAGCAGTCTTATAAATTATGGCTACACCTTC
CASSLINYGYTF